This TCR beta chain derives from a study of blood T cell repertoires in COVID-19. Whole-study context: COVID-19 samples collected from the United States, Italy and Spain covered acute and convalescent phases. From T cells, B-cell-depleted T cells, or PBMCs came the material, which was cDNA or gDNA.

The CDR3 covers 16 residues. Losses at the gene ends were 4 bases for V and 1 base for J; bases not matched to a gene: 6. The germline CDR1 and CDR2 sequences are MNHEY and SVGAGI. Seattle's enrolled individuals joined amid active infection and were then monitored longitudinally. The protocol was immunoSEQ multiplex PCR, while the TCRdb copy is restricted to in-frame clones and leaves out a portion. The sample lists around 75,000 clones; under 85% were seen once. The sequence came from a man aged 50-60 years with COVID-19, enrolled during active disease. The sequencing sample was made of peripheral blood. This rearrangement joins TRBV6-5 to TRBJ2-5; 10 bases fit TRBD1. This CDR3 is CASSSGQGFLQETQYF. CDR3 nucleotides: TGTGCCAGCAGTTCGGGACAGGGGTTTCTCCAAGAGACCCAGTACTTC.